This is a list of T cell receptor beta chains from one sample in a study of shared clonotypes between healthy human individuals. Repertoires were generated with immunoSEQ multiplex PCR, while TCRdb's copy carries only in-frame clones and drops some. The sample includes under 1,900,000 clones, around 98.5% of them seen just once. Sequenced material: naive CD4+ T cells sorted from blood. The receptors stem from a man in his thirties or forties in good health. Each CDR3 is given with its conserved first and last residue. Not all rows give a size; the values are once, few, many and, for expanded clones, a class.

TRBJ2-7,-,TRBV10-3,CAISESKSLNEQYF
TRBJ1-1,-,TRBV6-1,CASRNGQGKAFF
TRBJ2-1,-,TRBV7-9,CASSLGGLAGSYNEQFF
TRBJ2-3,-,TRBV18,CASSPLGWPSTDTQYF
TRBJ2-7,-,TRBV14,CASSHYTGTRYEQYF
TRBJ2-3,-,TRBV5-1,CASSRGSSTDTQYF
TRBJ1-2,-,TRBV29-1,CSVVMGGRGYTF
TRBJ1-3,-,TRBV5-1,CASSPIPLTGLNGNTIYF
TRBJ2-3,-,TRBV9,CASSPSPLDGLPHTDTQYF
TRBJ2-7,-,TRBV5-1,CASSRGLAGEYEQYF
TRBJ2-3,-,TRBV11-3,CASSLRLGGRDTQYF
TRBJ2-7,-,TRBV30,CAQDGTYEQYF
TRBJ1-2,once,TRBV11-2,CASSYGPSGYGYTF
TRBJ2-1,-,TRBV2,CASRLLAGGDEQFF
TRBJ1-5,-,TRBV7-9,CASSLEMGPGIQPQHF
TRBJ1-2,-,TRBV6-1,CASLIAGGLGYTF
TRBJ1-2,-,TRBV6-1,CASSEALGQYGYTF
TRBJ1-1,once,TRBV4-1,CASSQAFSGTGLSGPEAFF
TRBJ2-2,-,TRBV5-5,CASSLLGANTGELFF
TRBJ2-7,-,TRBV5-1,CASSESLAGGSYEQYF
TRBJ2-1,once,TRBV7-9,CASVSPGRANEQFF
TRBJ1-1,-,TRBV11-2,CASSLYQGGTEAFF
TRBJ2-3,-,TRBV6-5,CASSFGLAGMDTQYF